This T cell receptor (beta chain) came from a study of T cell responses to AZD1222 COVID-19 vaccine. General study results and limits: At study baseline, merely over 5 AZD1222 recipients were seropositive.

The table came from immunoSEQ multiplex PCR; TCRdb's copy has only in-frame clones and leaves some out. Here the sample spans tens of thousands of clones, approximately 86% being singletons. A word on this clone: Its antigen remains unknown.

Material: peripheral blood, obtained on day 0 of MenACWY control vaccination. This clonotype was obtained from an adult in good health.

CDR3 amino acids: CASSFGVGGELFF. The CDR3 DNA reads TGTGCCAGCAGTTTCGGGGTCGGCGGGGAGCTGTTTTTT. V gene TRBV28 combines with J gene TRBJ2-2, with D tentatively TRBD2 (5 bases). Germline V gene sequence: CDR1 MDHEN, CDR2 SYDVKM. V shed 3 bases and J shed 7 bases, with 9 bases lying between them. The CDR3 runs 13 residues.